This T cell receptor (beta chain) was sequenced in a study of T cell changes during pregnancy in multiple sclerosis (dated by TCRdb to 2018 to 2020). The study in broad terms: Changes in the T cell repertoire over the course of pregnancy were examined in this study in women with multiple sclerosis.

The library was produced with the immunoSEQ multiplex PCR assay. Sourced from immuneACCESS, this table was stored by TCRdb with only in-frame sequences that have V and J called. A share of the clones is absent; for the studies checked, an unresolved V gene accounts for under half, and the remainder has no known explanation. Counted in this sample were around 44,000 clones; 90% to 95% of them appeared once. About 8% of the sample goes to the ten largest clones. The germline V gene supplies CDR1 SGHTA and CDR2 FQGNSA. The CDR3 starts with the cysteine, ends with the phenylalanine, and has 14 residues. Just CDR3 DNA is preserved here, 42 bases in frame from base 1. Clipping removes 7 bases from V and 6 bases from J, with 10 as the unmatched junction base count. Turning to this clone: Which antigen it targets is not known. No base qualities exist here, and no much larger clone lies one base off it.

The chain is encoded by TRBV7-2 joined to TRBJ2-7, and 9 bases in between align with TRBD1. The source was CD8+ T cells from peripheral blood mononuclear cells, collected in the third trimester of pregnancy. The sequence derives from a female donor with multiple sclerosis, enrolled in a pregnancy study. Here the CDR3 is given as CASNDRTGAFEQYF. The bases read TGTGCCAGCAACGATAGGACAGGGGCGTTCGAGCAGTACTTC.